This T cell receptor (beta chain) was sequenced during a study of T cells in Graves' hyperthyroidism and ophthalmopathy. General study results and limits: In the analysis, a 13 V-J model separated ophthalmopathy from stable hyperthyroidism. Blood held most thyroid clonotypes expanded above 0.001 frequency. Ophthalmopathy, which appeared later, was predicted by the model a median about 6.8 months before onset.

Germline values: CDR1 SGHRS, CDR2 YFSETQ. CDR3 size: 14 residues. The V end lost 4 bases, the J end lost 5 bases, and 15 bases lay between the germline ends. TCR beta CDR3 regions were amplified from RNA transcripts. First-round RT-PCR with HTBI primers amplified the TCR CDR3 region. TCRdb called the multiplex PCR reads again in MiXCR, with one record for every CDR3 protein. The sample includes 390,000 or so distinct CDR3 sequences, roughly 14% of them seen just once. Ophthalmopathy patients had moderate-to-severe active disease, CAS ≥3, NOSPECS ≥4, and disease duration under 3 months. This clonotype has ten or more counts. Its cognate antigen is unknown.

V and J are TRBV5-1 and TRBJ2-5; perhaps TRBD2 as D (5 bases). The specimen sequenced was blood. The TCR comes from a man in his late teens or twenties with Graves' ophthalmopathy. Here the CDR3 DNA reads TGCGCCAGCAGCCCCGTCAGCAGCGGTGAGACCCAGTACTTC. Translating gives CASSPVSSGETQYF.